This T cell receptor beta chain is from a study of cytomegalovirus exposure and HLA in healthy donors. The study ran its PCR with 60 Vbeta and 13 Jbeta primers. TCRdb keeps only in-frame clones here, not all; method: immunoSEQ multiplex PCR. The sample lists about 130,000 clones, 80% to 90% occurring once. There are 16 residues in the CDR3. J lost 7 bases, V lost 6 bases, and 11 bases had no gene match. Per germline, CDR1 MNHEY and CDR2 SMNVEV (reference sequence). The receptor was isolated from a woman younger than 30 in good health and CMV-seropositive. The sequenced sample was PBMCs. This chain joins TRBV27 and TRBJ2-1, with 11 bases identical to TRBD2. The CDR3 region has the DNA TGTGCCAGCAGCGTCTATTTAGCGGGGGGGAGTAATGAGCAGTTCTTC. Translating gives CASSVYLAGGSNEQFF.